A single sample is the source of the 25 T cell receptor beta chains below, sequenced in a study of blood T cell repertoires in COVID-19. Method: immunoSEQ multiplex PCR; TCRdb's copy keeps in-frame clones and lacks some. The sample carries about 280,000 clones, less than 85% recorded once. Sequencing was performed on PBMCs or T cells enriched from blood (not recorded which). Receptor source: a woman aged 45-60 years who had recovered from COVID-19.

J is TRBJ1-5 and V is TRBV9; TRBD1 matches at 8 bases. The CDR3 contains 15 residues. With 0 bases clipped from V and 5 bases from J, the junction kept 4 bases outside the gene matches. Germline CDR1 is SGDLS and CDR2 is YYNGEE. Written as DNA, the CDR3 is TGTGCCAGCAGCGTAGGGACAGGGATGGATCAGCCCCAGCATTTT. This translates into CASSVGTGMDQPQHF. Full variable domain (rest looked up from reference TRBV9 and TRBJ1-5): DSGVTQTPKHLITATGQRVTLRCSPRSGDLSVYWYQQSLDQGLQFLIQYYNGEERAKGNILERFSAQQFPDLHSELNLSSLELGDSALYFCASSVGTGMDQPQHFGDGTRLSIL.

The rearrangement joins TRBV7-2 to TRBJ1-2; D possibly corresponds to TRBD1 (5 bases). Trimming cost V 1 base and J 4 bases, with 16 bases left between them. This CDR3 has 16 amino acids. CDR1 SGHTA and CDR2 FQGNSA come from the germline V gene. The CDR3 sequence is CASSLGSLRGLYGYTF. The DNA for the CDR3 is TGTGCCAGCAGCTTAGGCTCCCTTCGGGGACTCTATGGCTACACCTTC.

Remarks on this clone: This same CDR3 is encoded by further DNA sequences in the sample. The chain uses TRBV24-1 and TRBJ1-1, with no clear D. The CDR3 has 13 amino acids. Trimming took off 4 bases at V and 1 base at J, with 6 bases between the two ends. The germline V gene encodes CDR1 KGHDR and CDR2 SFDVKD. As DNA, the CDR3 is TGTGCCACCAGTGAATCGGGGAACACTGAAGCTTTCTTT. Encoded protein: CATSESGNTEAFF.

The chain joins TRBV11-2 to TRBJ2-7; D is perhaps TRBD1 (6 bases). The germline V gene has CDR1 SGHAT and CDR2 FQNNGV. The CDR3 extends over 13 amino acids. Trimming cost V 5 bases and J 0 bases, with 8 bases left between them. The CDR3 bases are TGTGCCAGCAGCCGCAGGGGCTCCTACGAGCAGTACTTC. Protein: CASSRRGSYEQYF.

V is TRBV18 and J is TRBJ1-1; 11 bases line up with TRBD1. Per the germline V gene, CDR1 is KGHSH and CDR2 is LQKENI. The trim removed 1 base at V and 5 bases at J, leaving 0 bases unmatched. The CDR3 is 14 amino acids. CDR3 DNA: TGTGCCAGCTCACCACGGGACAGGGGGACTGAAGCTTTCTTT. Amino acids: CASSPRDRGTEAFF.

The V call is TRBV14, the J call TRBJ2-1; 7 positions agree with TRBD1. Germline-derived CDR1 and CDR2 are SGHDN and FVKESK. The length of the CDR3 is 14 residues. Germline trimming cut 2 bases from V and 4 bases from J; bases unmatched to any gene: 2. The CDR3 loop reads CASSQPGQYNEQFF. DNA of the CDR3: TGTGCCAGCAGCCAACCGGGACAGTACAATGAGCAGTTCTTC.

The CDR3 DNA reads TGTGCCAGCAGCTTAACGTGGCAGATGTATGGCTACACCTTC. Its translation: CASSLTWQMYGYTF. The chain is built from TRBV7-3 and TRBJ1-2; D unclear. Per germline, CDR1 SGHTA and CDR2 FQGTGA. The ends were cut back, 0 bases at V and 5 bases at J, with 10 bases in the middle. This CDR3 is built from 14 residues.

The chain is built from TRBV5-1 and TRBJ1-2; D is possibly TRBD1 (5 bases). V was shortened by 4 bases and J by 5 bases, with 12 bases between the two germline ends. The length of the CDR3 is 13 residues. Germline CDR1 and CDR2: SGHRS and YFSETQ. The DNA of the CDR3 is TGCGCCAGCAGCCCTGACAGCCTTTATGGCTACACCTTC. Translated, it gives CASSPDSLYGYTF.

This rearrangement joins TRBV19 to TRBJ2-2, with D perhaps matching TRBD1 (5 bases). The CDR3 has 15 amino acids. The V end lost 11 bases, the J end lost 0 bases, and 16 bases lay between the germline ends. The germline gives CDR1 LNHDA, CDR2 SQIVND (reference sequence). CDR3 sequence: CACKKGQTNTGELFF. The CDR3 coding sequence is TGTGCCTGTAAAAAGGGGCAGACGAACACCGGGGAGCTGTTTTTT.

The chain has TRBV6-2 or TRBV6-3 and TRBJ1-5; D is unresolved. This CDR3 contains 15 residues. Trimming took off 5 bases at V and 0 bases at J, with 11 bases between the two ends. CDR1 is MNHEY and CDR2 is SVGEGT in the germline V gene. CDR3 in amino acids: CASSLEPYSNQPQHF. The DNA of the CDR3 is TGTGCCAGCAGTCTTGAGCCCTATAGCAATCAGCCCCAGCATTTT.

The chain is built from TRBV6-2 or TRBV6-3 and TRBJ1-4, with D hard to call. CDR3 size: 14 residues. Trimming cost V 2 bases and J 5 bases, with 9 bases left between them. CDR1 and CDR2 from the germline V gene are MNHEY and SVGEGT. The CDR3 DNA follows: TGTGCCAGCAGTTACCCCGGCGGAAATGAAAAACTGTTTTTT. It codes for CASSYPGGNEKLFF.

This clone was seen only a few times. The chain has TRBV5-6 and TRBJ1-3; tentative D call: TRBD1 (5 bases). Per germline, CDR1 SGHDT and CDR2 YYEEEE. Trimming left V 2 bases short and J 0 bases short, with 9 bases between. The CDR3 has 15 amino acids. CDR3 sequence reads: CASSFLRASGNTIYF. CDR3 DNA: TGTGCCAGCAGCTTTCTCAGGGCCTCTGGAAACACCATATATTTT.

This clone was seen a few times. V and J are TRBV19 and TRBJ1-5, with a weak D call TRBD1 (5 bases). Germline lookup yields CDR1 LNHDA and CDR2 SQIVND (reference sequence). The CDR3 is 15 residues long. Trimming shortened V by 5 bases and J by 6 bases, and 17 bases separated the two germline ends. This chain's CDR3 is CASSPPRGRGQPQHF. For the CDR3, the DNA is TGTGCCAGTAGTCCGCCGAGAGGGAGGGGTCAGCCCCAGCATTTT.

The table lists this clone with a few counts. The chain is built from TRBV29-1 and TRBJ1-2; 7 nucleotides agree with TRBD1. The CDR3 is 11 residues long. Looked up from germline, CDR1 is SQVTM and CDR2 is ANQGSEA. Trimming at V came to 6 bases and at J to 4 bases, leaving 2 bases not matched to a gene. CDR3 DNA: TGCAGCGTGACAGGGACCTATGGCTACACCTTC. Its protein is CSVTGTYGYTF.

This sequence joins TRBV11-2 and TRBJ2-5; 11 positions agree with TRBD1. After removal of 5 bases from V and 5 bases from J, the junction contained 13 bases not matched to a gene. Germline V gene lookup returns CDR1 SGHAT and CDR2 FQNNGV. CDR3 size: 17 residues. The CDR3 here is CASSIGTGGQPRETQYF. The CDR3 bases are TGTGCCAGCAGCATAGGGACAGGGGGGCAGCCCCGGGAGACCCAGTACTTC.

This chain connects TRBV7-8 to TRBJ1-5; TRBD1 is a possible D gene (5 bases). Germline V CDR1 and CDR2: SGHVS, FQNEAQ. The CDR3 runs 16 residues. V was pared by 1 base and J by 4 bases, with 14 bases between. CDR3 loop: CASSLGRGGANQPQHF. CDR3 DNA: TGTGCCAGCAGCTTAGGGCGGGGTGGGGCAAATCAGCCCCAGCATTTT.

This sequence joins TRBV27 and TRBJ2-7; 8 bases match TRBD2. This CDR3 spans 15 amino acids. V trimming: 3 bases; J trimming: 6 bases; junction bases outside the gene matches: 10. The germline V gene encodes CDR1 MNHEY and CDR2 SMNVEV (reference sequence). Here the CDR3 DNA reads TGTGCCAGCAGTTTCGGGACTAGTGGAGACAGCGAGCAGTACTTC. The encoded protein is CASSFGTSGDSEQYF.

This clone came up a few times. The chain employs TRBV5-1 and TRBJ2-7; a weak D match, TRBD1 (6 bases). Germline V gene sequence: CDR1 SGHRS, CDR2 YFSETQ. Trimming removed 3 bases from V and 1 base from J, with 11 bases in between. The length of the CDR3 is 14 residues. Here the CDR3 DNA reads TGCGCCAGCAGCTCGATACAGGGTTCCTACGAGCAGTACTTC. Its translation: CASSSIQGSYEQYF.

The gene calls are TRBV7-9 and TRBJ2-2; no clear D. This CDR3 has 14 residues. The V gene's germline CDR1 is SEHNR and CDR2 FQNEAQ (reference sequence). V was shortened by 8 bases and J by 0 bases, with 10 bases between the two germline ends. CDR3 nucleotide sequence: TGTGCCAGCTACGCTACTTCGAACACCGGGGAGCTGTTTTTT. Encoded protein: CASYATSNTGELFF.

This clone was detected only once. DNA of the CDR3: TGTGCCAGCAGCCTTATTCGGGACAGGGGACAGCCCCAGCATTTT. Amino acid sequence: CASSLIRDRGQPQHF. This sequence joins TRBV5-6 and TRBJ1-5; 10 bases agree with TRBD1. CDR3 length: 15 amino acids. CDR1 is SGHDT, CDR2 YYEEEE, per germline. Trimming at V came to 4 bases and at J to 7 bases, leaving 8 bases not matched to a gene.

This chain joins TRBV7-9 and TRBJ2-3, with D tentatively TRBD2 (6 bases). V lost 5 bases, J lost 4 bases, and 13 bases lay in between. The length of the CDR3 is 14 residues. In germline, CDR1 is SEHNR, CDR2 FQNEAQ (reference sequence). CDR3 bases: TGTGCCAGCAGCGTTAGCGGCCCCCCAGATACGCAGTATTTT. Translating it yields CASSVSGPPDTQYF.

The J gene is TRBJ2-6, the V gene TRBV7-2, with D tentatively TRBD1 (6 bases). CDR1 is SGHTA, CDR2 FQGNSA, per germline. The CDR3 covers 15 residues. Trimming stripped 7 bases from V and 2 bases from J, with 12 bases between. The CDR3 region is CASTLKGAGANVLTF. The CDR3 nucleotides are TGTGCCAGCACCCTTAAGGGGGCTGGGGCCAACGTCCTGACTTTC.

V and J are TRBV4-1 and TRBJ1-1; tentative D call: TRBD1 (5 bases). The V gene's germline CDR1 is MGHRA and CDR2 YSYEKL. V was cut by 1 base and J by 2 bases, with 8 bases left in between. The CDR3 length is 14 residues. CDR3 sequence (DNA): TGCGCCAGCAGCCAAGTCAGGGAAAACACTGAAGCTTTCTTT. It encodes CASSQVRENTEAFF.

In its sample, this clone was seen once. The gene calls are TRBV12-5 and TRBJ2-5, with D tentatively TRBD1 (6 bases). Between the trimmed V and J ends, which lost 1 base and 5 bases, there was a span of 17 bases. CDR1 and CDR2 (germline): LGHNT, FRNRAP. The CDR3 extends over 16 amino acids. The CDR3 DNA reads as TGTGCTAGTGGTTTGGGGTCTCTTCAGGGGAAGGAGACCCAGTACTTC. Its translation is CASGLGSLQGKETQYF.

The chain has TRBV5-1 and TRBJ1-3; tentatively, D is TRBD1 (5 bases). The CDR3 extends over 15 amino acids. The germline V and J ends were trimmed by 0 bases and 0 bases, with 7 bases remaining between them. The V gene's germline CDR1 is SGHRS and CDR2 YFSETQ. The CDR3 nucleotides are TGCGCCAGCAGCTTGGCGGGGGGCTCTGGAAACACCATATATTTT. Amino acid sequence: CASSLAGGSGNTIYF. The full variable domain, rest sourced from reference TRBV5-1 and TRBJ1-3, is KAGVTQTPRYLIKTRGQQVTLSCSPISGHRSVSWYQQTPGQGLQFLFEYFSETQRNKGNFPGRFSGRQFSNSRSEMNVSTLELGDSALYLCASSLAGGSGNTIYFGEGSWLTVV.